This entry describes one TCR beta chain. This clone was found once. Its recognized antigen is unknown. No much larger clone is present one base from it, and per-base qualities are unavailable. This sample was included in a study of blood T cell repertoires in COVID-19 (TCRdb year 2020). In terms of the full investigation: Samples from collaborators originated in the United States, Italy and Spain and spanned both the acute and convalescent phases of COVID-19. The material from the prospective study consisted of cDNA or gDNA derived from T cells, B-cell-depleted T cells, or PBMCs. Subjects who had been exposed to COVID-19, were actively infected with it, or had recovered from it provided the deeply sampled blood TCRbeta repertoires that made up the dataset. A freely available public database, intended as a resource for researchers studying the immune response to SARS-CoV-2, is where the repertoires were released. Samples came from the ongoing ImmuneRACE study (first 160 participants) plus 1,254 subjects from 6 global collaborators. The sample metadata nearly always contained a de-identified subject ID, COVID-19 status, age in years and sex. Where available, HLA class I and class II types were taken from metadata supplied by the sample provider and were not determined by assay-based typing.

The immunoSEQ Assay, a bias-controlled multiplex PCR, was used to amplify TCRbeta CDR3 regions from genomic DNA. The paper's processing steps were these. Within the assay, amplification of reference gene primers was used to estimate how many nucleated cells each sample contained. To quantify the absolute abundance of each unique TCRbeta CDR3 rearrangement, sequence reads were collapsed and filtered. Productive Simpson clonality was computed per sample as the square root of Simpson's diversity index over productive rearrangements. Drawn from immuneACCESS, this table holds only the in-frame rearrangements with V and J called that TCRdb kept. Clones are partly lost; checked studies trace under half to an unresolved V gene and leave the rest unexplained. V and J calls and clone size are as listed in that table; D and trimming were resolved from the DNA. The sample data list about 330,000 clones, and roughly 83% of these were observed just once. The ten largest clones represent under 2% of the sample.

The collaborating institutions used their own protocols to collect whole blood in K2EDTA tubes. For TCRbeta analysis, collaborator samples were shipped as frozen whole blood, as isolated PBMCs, or as DNA extracted from either sample type. CDR1 and CDR2, looked up from the germline V gene, are SGHTA and FQGNSA. The CDR3 has 13 amino acids, counting the end cysteine and phenylalanine. Only the CDR3 part of the read is kept: 39 bases, read in frame from the first base. After removal of 6 bases from V and 6 bases from J, the junction retains 7 bases not matched to a gene. Study-wide conclusions, independent of this receptor: How much clinical and demographic metadata was included differed by source and by participant, and the metadata was provided uncurated.

The rearrangement combines TRBV7-2 with TRBJ2-7; a stretch of 8 junction bases matches TRBD2. The specimen sequenced was peripheral blood. This TCR came from a woman in her forties or fifties with acute or convalescent COVID-19. The CDR3 has the sequence CASRRGLASEQYF. The sequenced DNA: TGTGCCAGCAGACGAGGACTAGCAAGCGAGCAGTACTTC.